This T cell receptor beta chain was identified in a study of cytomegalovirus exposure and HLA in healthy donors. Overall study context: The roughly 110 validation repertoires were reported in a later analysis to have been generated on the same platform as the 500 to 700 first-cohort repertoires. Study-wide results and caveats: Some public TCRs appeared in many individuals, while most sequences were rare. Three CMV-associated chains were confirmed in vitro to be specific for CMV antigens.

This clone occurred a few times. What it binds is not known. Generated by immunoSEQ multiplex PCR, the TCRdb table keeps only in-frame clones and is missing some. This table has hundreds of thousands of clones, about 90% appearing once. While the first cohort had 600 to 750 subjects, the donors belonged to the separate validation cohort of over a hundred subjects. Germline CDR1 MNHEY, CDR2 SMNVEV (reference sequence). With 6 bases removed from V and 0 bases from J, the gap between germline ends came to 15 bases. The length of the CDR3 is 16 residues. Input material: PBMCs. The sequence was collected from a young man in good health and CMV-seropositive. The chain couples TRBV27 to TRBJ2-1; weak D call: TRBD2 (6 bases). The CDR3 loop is CASSPAGAGSYNEQFF. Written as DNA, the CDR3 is TGTGCCAGCAGCCCTGCCGGAGCGGGCTCCTACAATGAGCAGTTCTTC.